The present T cell receptor beta chain was sequenced within a study of cytomegalovirus exposure and HLA in healthy donors. General study points: Later work found most CMV-associated TCR beta chains apparently HLA-restricted. Analyzed later, association rates of TCRs varied across HLA loci, with DRB1 most and HLA-C fewest.

V was clipped by 4 bases and J by 0 bases, with 9 bases between them. Germline V gene sequence: CDR1 SNHLY, CDR2 FYNNEI. This CDR3 contains 14 residues. This clone was observed a single time. As yet, its antigen is unknown. PCR amplification relied on 60 Vbeta primers (plus 13 Jbeta primers). Profiled with immunoSEQ multiplex PCR; TCRdb holds only in-frame clones, not every one. The table records 150,000 to 200,000 clones, 60% to 80% of them present only once. The V and J genes are TRBV2 and TRBJ1-2; TRBD1 might be the D (5 bases). The origin of this receptor is a female donor in good health and CMV-seronegative. Sequencing was performed on PBMCs. CDR3 region: CASSGGGANYGYTF. For the CDR3, the DNA is TGTGCCAGCAGTGGTGGGGGGGCTAACTATGGCTACACCTTC.